These T cell receptor beta chains were read from a single sample in a study of shared clonotypes between healthy human individuals. Repertoires were generated with immunoSEQ multiplex PCR, while TCRdb's copy carries only in-frame clones and drops some. This sample has more than 400,000 clones, with around 95% found just once. Sequencing was done on a sample of naive CD4+ T cells sorted from blood. The receptors come from a woman in her thirties in good health. Both conserved end residues are part of each CDR3. The D gene is left open where the match is weak. The size entry is marked missing in some rows and otherwise reads once, few, many or a size class.

V	J	size	D	CDR3	DNA
TRBV5-1	TRBJ1-3	.	.	CASSASGTLNSGNTIYF	TGCGCCAGCAGCGCCTCCGGGACGCTCAACTCTGGAAACACCATATATTTT
TRBV27	TRBJ1-2	.	.	CASSLRSFYGYTF	TGTGCCAGCAGTTTAAGGAGTTTCTATGGCTACACCTTC
TRBV29-1	TRBJ2-7	.	.	CSVASQVAYEQYF	TGCAGCGTTGCATCCCAGGTGGCCTACGAGCAGTACTTC
TRBV29-1	TRBJ1-4	.	.	CSVEAATNEKLFF	TGCAGCGTTGAAGCAGCAACTAATGAAAAACTGTTTTTT
TRBV11-1	TRBJ2-7	.	TRBD2	CASSLTRIRTSVTGQYF	TGTGCCAGCAGCTTAACCCGAATCAGGACTAGCGTAACCGGGCAGTACTTC
TRBV5-1	TRBJ1-4	.	TRBD1	CASSPATGQGKGTTNEKLFF	TGCGCCAGCAGCCCCGCCACGGGACAGGGGAAAGGCACAACTAATGAAAAACTGTTTTTT
TRBV7-9	TRBJ2-7	.	TRBD2	CASSHGGLAGNYEQYF	TGTGCCAGCAGCCACGGTGGGCTAGCGGGTAACTACGAGCAGTACTTC
TRBV28	TRBJ1-4	.	.	CASSFAPTQNEKLFF	TGTGCCAGCAGTTTTGCCCCTACCCAGAATGAAAAACTGTTTTTT
TRBV30	TRBJ2-4	.	.	CAWSRDSGNIQYF	TGTGCCTGGAGTAGGGACAGCGGGAACATTCAGTACTTT
TRBV5-8	TRBJ1-4	once	.	CASTHRATNEKLFF	TGTGCCAGCACGCACAGGGCGACTAATGAAAAACTGTTTTTT
TRBV29-1	TRBJ1-3	.	TRBD1	CSVARPGTGTSGNTIYF	TGCAGCGTGGCAAGACCCGGGACAGGAACCTCTGGAAACACCATATATTTT
TRBV25-1	TRBJ1-2	.	TRBD1	CASSGSGTGEFGYTF	TGTGCCAGCAGTGGTTCCGGGACAGGGGAATTTGGCTACACCTTC
TRBV19	TRBJ1-2	.	TRBD1	CASSIGQGVNYGYTF	TGTGCCAGTAGTATAGGACAGGGGGTTAACTATGGCTACACCTTC
TRBV6-1	TRBJ1-1	.	TRBD1	CASSESTLQGADTEAFF	TGTGCCAGCAGTGAATCAACTCTACAGGGGGCGGACACTGAAGCTTTCTTT
TRBV29-1	TRBJ1-4	.	.	CSVGGGTNEKLFF	TGCAGCGTTGGGGGGGGAACTAATGAAAAACTGTTTTTT
TRBV6-5	TRBJ2-1	.	.	CASTGSSYNEQFF	TGTGCCAGCACGGGGAGCTCCTACAATGAGCAGTTCTTC
TRBV19	TRBJ2-7	.	TRBD2	CASSAGLGFYEQYF	TGTGCCAGTAGCGCGGGACTAGGGTTCTACGAGCAGTACTTC
TRBV6-6	TRBJ2-5	once	.	CASNYRGETQYF	TGTGCCAGCAACTACCGGGGAGAGACCCAGTACTTC
TRBV6-1	TRBJ2-7	.	.	CASSEMTVPYEQYF	TGTGCCAGCAGTGAAATGACCGTCCCCTACGAGCAGTACTTC
TRBV7-2	TRBJ2-7	.	TRBD1	CASRPGQRFPEQYF	TGTGCCAGCAGACCGGGACAGCGTTTCCCCGAGCAGTACTTC
TRBV30	TRBJ2-5	.	TRBD1	CAWSAGTGLQETQYF	TGTGCCTGGAGTGCTGGGACAGGGCTACAAGAGACCCAGTACTTC
TRBV18	TRBJ2-5	once	.	CASSLGRGRETQYF	TGTGCCAGCTCCTTAGGCAGGGGACGGGAGACCCAGTACTTC
TRBV29-1	TRBJ2-4	.	.	CSVRSRLAKNIQYF	TGCAGCGTTCGTAGTCGGCTAGCCAAAAACATTCAGTACTTC
TRBV10-2	TRBJ2-1	.	TRBD2	CASSEPPGLVNEQFF	TGCGCCAGCAGTGAGCCCCCGGGACTAGTCAATGAGCAGTTCTTC
TRBV5-1	TRBJ2-3	once	TRBD2	CASSGLAGGGATDTQYF	TGCGCCAGCAGCGGACTAGCGGGAGGAGGAGCAACAGATACGCAGTATTTT
TRBV9	TRBJ1-1	.	.	CASSGAQGTEAFF	TGTGCCAGCAGCGGGGCACAGGGTACTGAAGCTTTCTTT
TRBV10-2	TRBJ1-4	.	.	CASSGTAVEKLFF	TGCGCCAGCTCCGGGACCGCTGTTGAAAAACTGTTTTTT
TRBV2	TRBJ1-3	.	.	CASREEEVSGNTIYF	TGTGCCAGCAGGGAGGAGGAGGTCTCTGGAAACACCATATATTTT
TRBV2	TRBJ2-5	.	.	CASSEGMGGTQYF	TGTGCCAGCAGTGAAGGGATGGGGGGGACCCAGTACTTC
TRBV5-8	TRBJ2-1	.	.	CASSLGLVAIGYNEQFF	TGTGCCAGCAGCTTGGGATTGGTAGCGATCGGGTACAATGAGCAGTTCTTC
TRBV5-1	TRBJ1-4	.	.	CASSSSNEKLFF	TGCGCCAGCAGTTCTTCTAATGAAAAACTGTTTTTT